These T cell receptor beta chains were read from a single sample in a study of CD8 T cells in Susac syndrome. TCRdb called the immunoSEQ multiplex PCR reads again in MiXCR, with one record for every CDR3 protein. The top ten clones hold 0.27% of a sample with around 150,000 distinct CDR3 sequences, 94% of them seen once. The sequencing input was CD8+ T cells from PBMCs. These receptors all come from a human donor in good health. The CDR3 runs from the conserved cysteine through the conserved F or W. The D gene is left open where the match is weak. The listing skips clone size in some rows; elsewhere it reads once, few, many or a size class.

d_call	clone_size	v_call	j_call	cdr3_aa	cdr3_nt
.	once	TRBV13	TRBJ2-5	CASSYRVEETQYF	TGTGCCAGCAGCTACAGGGTAGAAGAGACCCAGTACTTC
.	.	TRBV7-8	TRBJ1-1	CASSSRVPGVTEAFF	TGTGCCAGCAGCTCCCGGGTCCCAGGGGTAACTGAAGCTTTCTTT
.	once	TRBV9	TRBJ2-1	CASSVGIEQFF	TGTGCCAGCAGCGTAGGAATAGAGCAGTTCTTC
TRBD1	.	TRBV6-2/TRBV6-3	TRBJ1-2	CASRDRFPGYTF	TGTGCCAGCCGGGACAGGTTCCCTGGCTACACCTTC
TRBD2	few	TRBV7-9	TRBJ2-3	CASSLGLAADTQYF	TGTGCCAGCAGCTTGGGACTAGCGGCAGATACGCAGTATTTT
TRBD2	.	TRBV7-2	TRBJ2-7	CASSDTGTSVYEQYF	TGTGCCAGCAGCGACACCGGGACTAGCGTCTACGAGCAGTACTTC
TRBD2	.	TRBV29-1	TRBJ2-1	CSVPTRLAGSSYNEQFF	TGCAGCGTTCCTACCCGATTAGCGGGGAGCTCCTACAATGAGCAGTTCTTC
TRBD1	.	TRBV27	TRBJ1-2	CAVGTGYYGYTF	TGTGCCGTTGGGACAGGGTATTATGGCTACACCTTC
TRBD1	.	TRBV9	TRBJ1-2	CASSVGDSVYGYTF	TGTGCCAGCAGCGTTGGGGACAGTGTCTATGGCTACACCTTC
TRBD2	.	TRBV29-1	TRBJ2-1	CSVDAGGDEQFF	TGCAGCGTTGATGCGGGAGGGGATGAGCAGTTCTTC
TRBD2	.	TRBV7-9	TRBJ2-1	CVGAGGYYNEQFF	TGTGTCGGGGCGGGAGGGTACTACAATGAGCAGTTCTTC
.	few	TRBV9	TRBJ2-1	CASSAGTGYNEQFF	TGTGCCAGCAGCGCCGGGACTGGGTACAATGAGCAGTTCTTC
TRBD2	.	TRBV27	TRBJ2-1	CASSLFGDYRNEQFF	TGTGCCAGCAGTTTATTTGGGGACTACCGCAATGAGCAGTTCTTC
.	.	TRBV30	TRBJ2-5	CAWRGGNQETQYF	TGTGCCTGGAGGGGGGGCAACCAAGAGACCCAGTACTTC
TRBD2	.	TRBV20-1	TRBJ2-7	CSARDISSGSAYEQYF	TGCAGTGCTAGAGATATCTCTAGCGGGAGCGCTTACGAGCAGTACTTC
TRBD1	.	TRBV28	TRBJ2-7	CASSLGTGGGEQYF	TGTGCCAGCAGTTTGGGGACAGGGGGCGGGGAGCAGTACTTC
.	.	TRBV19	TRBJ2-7	CASSIGTGTYEQYF	TGTGCCAGTAGTATCGGGACGGGGACCTACGAGCAGTACTTC
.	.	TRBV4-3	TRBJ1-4	CASSQDSSHEKLFF	TGCGCCAGCAGCCAAGATAGTTCGCACGAAAAACTGTTTTTT
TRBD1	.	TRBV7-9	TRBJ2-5	CASSLEGQGETQYF	TGTGCCAGCAGCTTAGAGGGACAGGGGGAGACCCAGTACTTC
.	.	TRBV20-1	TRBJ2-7	CSARDLGDGRRTGTYEQYF	TGCAGTGCTAGAGACCTCGGGGACGGCCGACGGACGGGGACCTACGAGCAGTACTTC
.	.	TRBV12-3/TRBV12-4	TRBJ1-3	CASASRGSAGNTIYF	TGTGCCAGCGCATCACGGGGCTCCGCTGGAAACACCATATATTTT
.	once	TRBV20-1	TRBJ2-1	CSARHGGYNEQFF	TGCAGTGCTAGACACGGAGGGTACAATGAGCAGTTCTTC
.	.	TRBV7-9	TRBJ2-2	CASSSEINPGELFF	TGTGCCAGCAGCTCGGAGATTAACCCCGGGGAGCTGTTTTTT
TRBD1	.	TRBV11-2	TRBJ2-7	CASSNRGEQYF	TGTGCCAGCAGCAACAGGGGGGAGCAGTACTTC
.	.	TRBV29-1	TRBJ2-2	CSVEDRRGNTGELFF	TGCAGCGTTGAAGATCGGCGGGGGAACACCGGGGAGCTGTTTTTT
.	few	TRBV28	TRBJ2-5	CASSLLQETQYF	TGTGCCAGCAGTTTGTTACAAGAGACCCAGTACTTC
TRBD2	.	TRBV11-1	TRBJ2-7	CASSALVGLAGETGFYEQYF	TGTGCCAGCAGCGCCCTGGTGGGACTAGCGGGAGAGACGGGGTTCTACGAGCAGTACTTC
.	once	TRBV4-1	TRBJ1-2	CASSQDPGTEYGYTF	TGCGCCAGCAGCCAAGATCCCGGGACGGAGTATGGCTACACCTTC
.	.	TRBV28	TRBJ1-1	CASLSENTEAFF	TGTGCCAGCCTCAGTGAGAACACTGAAGCTTTCTTT
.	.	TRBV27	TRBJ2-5	CASWAGYETQYF	TGTGCCAGCTGGGCGGGGTACGAGACCCAGTACTTC
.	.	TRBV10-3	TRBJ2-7	CAINKQGGEQYF	TGTGCCATCAACAAACAGGGAGGGGAGCAGTACTTC
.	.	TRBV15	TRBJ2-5	CATDSGGNQESQYF	TGTGCCACCGATTCAGGCGGAAACCAAGAGAGCCAGTACTTC
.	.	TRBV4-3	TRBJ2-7	CASSHLTGSYEQYF	TGCGCCAGCAGCCACCTGACAGGTTCCTACGAGCAGTACTTC
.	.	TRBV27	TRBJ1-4	CASTNFLGEKLFF	TGTGCCAGCACTAACTTCCTAGGAGAAAAACTGTTTTTT
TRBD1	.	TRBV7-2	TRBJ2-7	CASSLEQGVYEQYF	TGTGCCAGCAGCTTAGAACAGGGGGTTTACGAGCAGTACTTC
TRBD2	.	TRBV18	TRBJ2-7	CASSPGGPYEQYF	TGTGCCAGCTCACCGGGAGGGCCCTACGAGCAGTACTTC
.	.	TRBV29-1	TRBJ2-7	CSVEDRGYEQYF	TGCAGCGTTGAGGACAGAGGTTACGAGCAGTACTTC
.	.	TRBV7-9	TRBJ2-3	CASSLPLTDTQYF	TGTGCCAGCAGCTTACCCCTCACAGATACGCAGTATTTT
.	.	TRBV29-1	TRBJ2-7	CSVGPEQYF	TGCAGCGTGGGCCCCGAGCAGTACTTC